This T cell receptor (delta chain) was sequenced in a study of γδ T cells in repeated Plasmodium falciparum infection. Overall study findings and caveats: Compared with Australian children, Malian Vdelta2-negative repertoires seemed more clonal, less diverse, less shared.

Vgamma9/Vdelta2+ and Vdelta2-negative gammadelta T cells were flow-sorted from PBMC for bulk sequencing. This clone was recorded a few times. Its antigen is as yet unknown. It is likely a read error: a sequence one base away is far more abundant. Other DNA variants within this sample encode the same CDR3. The CDR3 runs to 12 residues. From germline, CDR1 is TSWWSYY and CDR2 QGS. TCRdb re-analyzed the multiplex PCR reads via CATT. The data hold 93,000 or so delta-chain clones, with 0.95% to 1% observed a single time. Sequenced sample: gamma-delta T cells from blood. The receptor was isolated from a pool of human donors (malaria-infected and uninfected, not separated). The chain combines TRDV1 with TRDJ1; TRDD3 might be the D (5 bases). The chain's CDR3 is CALGERRHKLIF. CDR3 nucleotide sequence: TGCGCTCTTGGGGAACGTCGACATAAACTCATCTTT.